The rows below give T cell receptor beta chains drawn from one sample of a study of blood T cell repertoires in COVID-19. Profiling relied on immunoSEQ multiplex PCR, and the TCRdb table lists in-frame clones only, not all of them. The table shows 150,000 to 200,000 clones, with approximately 87% occurring only once. Material for sequencing was peripheral blood. The receptors were sampled from a woman aged 70-85 years with acute or convalescent COVID-19. Both conserved end residues are part of each CDR3. The order of the fields is D gene, J gene, V gene, clone size, CDR3 protein, CDR3 DNA. A D gene is named only where the DNA matches it firmly. Only some rows state a clone size, as once, few, many or a class for expanded clones.

>NA|TRBJ1-1|TRBV29-1|NA
CSAFAAMGNTEAFF
TGCAGCGCGTTCGCCGCCATGGGCAACACTGAAGCTTTCTTT
>TRBD2|TRBJ2-1|TRBV9|NA
CASSVDGAGGLLNEQFF
TGTGCCAGCAGCGTAGATGGAGCGGGAGGGCTTTTAAATGAGCAGTTCTTC
>TRBD2|TRBJ2-2|TRBV14|once
CASSLGLAANTGELFF
TGTGCCAGCAGCCTTGGACTAGCGGCGAACACCGGGGAGCTGTTTTTT
>NA|TRBJ2-5|TRBV5-6|NA
CASSLEQLETQYF
TGTGCCAGCAGCTTGGAACAGTTAGAGACCCAGTACTTC
>TRBD1|TRBJ2-2|TRBV18|NA
CASSPGDRLTGELFF
TGTGCCAGCTCACCGGGGGACAGACTCACCGGGGAGCTGTTTTTT
>TRBD1|TRBJ1-4|TRBV5-8|NA
CASSLGQGATNEKLFF
TGTGCCAGCAGCCTTGGACAGGGGGCAACTAATGAAAAACTGTTTTTT
>NA|TRBJ2-1|TRBV28|NA
CASRWLRQGNEQFF
TGTGCCAGCAGGTGGCTGCGGCAGGGAAATGAGCAGTTCTTC
>NA|TRBJ1-1|TRBV6-5|NA
CASSYGRGNTEAFF
TGTGCCAGCAGTTATGGCAGGGGGAACACTGAAGCTTTCTTT
>NA|TRBJ1-1|TRBV28|NA
CASSRGGNTEAFF
TGTGCCAGCTCTAGGGGTGGGAACACTGAAGCTTTCTTT
>TRBD2|TRBJ2-7|TRBV13|NA
CASSSTSGGTDYEQYF
TGTGCCAGCAGCTCCACTAGCGGGGGGACAGACTACGAGCAGTACTTC
>TRBD2|TRBJ2-1|TRBV15|NA
CATSWTSGGGNEQFF
TGTGCCACCAGCTGGACTAGCGGAGGGGGCAATGAGCAGTTCTTC
>TRBD1|TRBJ2-7|TRBV5-1|NA
CASSPGTGAYEQYF
TGCGCCAGCAGCCCCGGGACAGGGGCGTACGAGCAGTACTTC
>TRBD2|TRBJ2-7|TRBV11-2|NA
CASSLGQGGLAEQYF
TGTGCCAGCAGCTTAGGGCAGGGAGGGTTGGCCGAGCAGTACTTC
>TRBD2|TRBJ2-2|TRBV7-9|NA
CASSPSGGNTGELFF
TGTGCCAGCAGCCCCAGCGGGGGTAACACCGGGGAGCTGTTTTTT
>TRBD1|TRBJ1-1|TRBV10-1|NA
CASSERTGNTEAFF
TGCGCCAGCAGTGAGCGGACAGGGAACACTGAAGCTTTCTTT
>NA|TRBJ1-2|TRBV3-1/TRBV3-2|NA
CASSQAGYGYTF
TGTGCCAGCAGCCAGGCAGGTTACGGCTACACCTTC
>NA|TRBJ1-5|TRBV10-2|NA
CASSESRGNQPQHF
TGCGCCAGCAGTGAGTCCCGAGGAAATCAGCCCCAGCATTTT
>NA|TRBJ1-1|TRBV10-1|NA
CASSESGRNTEAFF
TGCGCCAGCAGTGAGTCGGGCAGGAATACTGAAGCTTTCTTT
>NA|TRBJ1-5|TRBV12-5|once
CASGLLAGSQPQHF
TGTGCTAGTGGTTTGTTAGCCGGATCTCAGCCCCAGCATTTT
>NA|TRBJ2-1|TRBV7-9|NA
CASTPLGSSYNEQFF
TGTGCCAGCACCCCGTTGGGGAGCTCCTACAATGAGCAGTTCTTC
>NA|TRBJ2-3|TRBV7-6|NA
CASSLGAATDTQYF
TGTGCCAGCAGCTTAGGAGCGGCCACAGATACGCAGTATTTT
>NA|TRBJ2-1|TRBV19|NA
CASSSDNPHNEQFF
TGTGCCAGTAGCTCAGATAACCCCCACAATGAGCAGTTCTTC
>NA|TRBJ1-2|TRBV3-1/TRBV3-2|NA
CASSRRGGDYGYTF
TGTGCCAGCAGCAGACGGGGAGGGGACTATGGCTACACCTTC
>TRBD1|TRBJ2-7|TRBV4-1|few
CASSLETGDYEQYF
TGCGCCAGCAGCCTTGAGACAGGGGACTACGAGCAGTACTTC
>NA|TRBJ1-4|TRBV11-2|NA
CASSLTRGSEKLFF
TGTGCCAGCAGCTTAACCAGGGGAAGTGAAAAACTGTTTTTT
>TRBD2|TRBJ2-1|TRBV5-1|NA
CASSLAKRDGEQFF
TGCGCCAGCAGCTTGGCTAAGCGGGACGGTGAGCAGTTCTTC
>NA|TRBJ1-2|TRBV3-1/TRBV3-2|NA
CASTIQGTYGYTF
TGTGCCAGCACCATCCAGGGGACCTATGGCTACACCTTC
>NA|TRBJ2-7|TRBV14|NA
CASSQVLFYEQYF
TGTGCCAGCAGCCAAGTTCTATTCTACGAGCAGTACTTC
>NA|TRBJ1-4|TRBV28|NA
CASSSPSGESEKLFF
TGTGCCAGCAGTTCCCCCTCAGGGGAAAGTGAAAAACTGTTTTTT
>NA|TRBJ2-2|TRBV18|NA
CASSPTPQGLAGELFF
TGTGCCAGCTCACCGACGCCACAGGGTCTTGCCGGGGAGCTGTTTTTT
>TRBD1|TRBJ2-2|TRBV14|NA
CASSQVLQGAGGELFF
TGTGCCAGCAGCCAAGTTTTGCAGGGGGCCGGCGGGGAGCTGTTTTTT
>TRBD2|TRBJ2-2|TRBV29-1|NA
CSVDAGVLAGTGELFF
TGCAGCGTTGATGCGGGAGTGTTGGCGGGGACCGGGGAGCTGTTTTTT
>NA|TRBJ2-7|TRBV6-5|once
CASRQNSYEQYF
TGTGCCAGCAGGCAGAACTCCTACGAGCAGTACTTC
>TRBD1|TRBJ2-7|TRBV5-6|NA
CASSLGGTGDHEQYF
TGTGCCAGCAGCTTGGGGGGGACAGGGGACCACGAGCAGTACTTC
>NA|TRBJ2-7|TRBV19|once
CASRSTQMRAYEQYF
TGTGCCAGTAGAAGTACCCAGATGAGGGCCTACGAGCAGTACTTC
>TRBD1|TRBJ1-1|TRBV5-4|once
CASSAPGQMNTEAFF
TGTGCCAGCAGCGCACCGGGACAGATGAACACTGAAGCTTTCTTT
>NA|TRBJ1-2|TRBV7-9|NA
CASSLAFPGKNGYTF
TGTGCCAGCAGCTTAGCCTTTCCGGGGAAAAATGGCTACACCTTC
>NA|TRBJ1-2|TRBV24-1|NA
CATSDRTSRYGYTF
TGTGCCACCAGTGACCGGACAAGCCGCTATGGCTACACCTTC
>TRBD1|TRBJ1-1|TRBV19|NA
CARKLKGQSTEAFF
TGTGCCAGGAAACTGAAGGGACAGAGCACTGAAGCTTTCTTT
>NA|TRBJ1-2|TRBV7-2|NA
CASSLGQGLSYGYTF
TGTGCCAGCAGCTTGGGTCAGGGGCTCAGCTATGGCTACACCTTC
>TRBD1|TRBJ1-2|TRBV7-8|NA
CASSLGTGAHYGYTF
TGTGCCAGCAGCTTAGGGACAGGAGCCCACTATGGCTACACCTTC
>TRBD2|TRBJ2-3|TRBV9|NA
CASSVGLAGGIGIDTQYF
TGTGCCAGCAGCGTAGGTCTAGCGGGAGGTATCGGAATAGATACGCAGTATTTT
>TRBD1|TRBJ1-2|TRBV18|NA
CASSPGTGKANYGYTF
TGTGCCAGCTCACCGGGGACAGGGAAAGCTAACTATGGCTACACCTTC
>NA|TRBJ1-4|TRBV18|NA
CASSPRTGNTNEKLFF
TGTGCCAGCTCACCTCGAACGGGGAATACTAATGAAAAACTGTTTTTT
>TRBD2|TRBJ2-7|TRBV7-2|NA
CASSARTSGYEQYF
TGTGCCAGCAGCGCCCGGACTAGCGGCTACGAGCAGTACTTC
>TRBD2|TRBJ2-1|TRBV7-9|few
CASTSSGRSNEQFF
TGTGCCAGCACCTCTAGCGGGAGAAGCAATGAGCAGTTCTTC
>NA|TRBJ2-3|TRBV28|NA
CASSLQGRTDTQYF
TGTGCCAGCAGTTTACAGGGGCGGACAGATACGCAGTATTTT
>TRBD2|TRBJ2-1|TRBV20-1|NA
CSASVLAGRYNEQFF
TGCAGTGCTAGTGTTCTAGCGGGCCGCTACAATGAGCAGTTCTTC
>NA|TRBJ2-3|TRBV5-1|NA
CASSLQGLNTDTQYF
TGCGCCAGCAGCTTACAGGGCCTTAACACAGATACGCAGTATTTT
>NA|TRBJ1-5|TRBV28|NA
CASRGGTIGLGQPQHF
TGTGCCAGCAGGGGGGGGACGATCGGGCTGGGGCAGCCCCAGCATTTT
>TRBD1|TRBJ1-2|TRBV6-5|NA
CASDREYYGYTF
TGTGCCAGCGACAGGGAGTACTATGGCTACACCTTC
>TRBD1|TRBJ2-3|TRBV18|NA
CASSPLADRGADTQYF
TGTGCCAGCTCACCACTAGCGGACAGGGGCGCAGATACGCAGTATTTT